The 18 T cell receptor beta chains presented below share a single source sample, sequenced in a study of T cell repertoires in cytomegalovirus infection. One entry per CDR3 protein results from TCRdb running MiXCR on the reads. The table has fewer than 550,000 distinct CDR3 sequences, about 11% seen once. The specimen sequenced was PBMCs. The receptors originated from a human donor in good health (CMV status not recorded). Some clones in this sample may be carry-over from other donors' samples.

This clonotype was observed a few times. The DNA for the CDR3 is TGTGCCAGTAGCGACCGAAGGAACACTGAAGCTTTCTTT. Translation gives CASSDRRNTEAFF. V and J are TRBV19 and TRBJ1-1; D unresolved. CDR1 is LNHDA, CDR2 SQIVND, per germline (reference sequence). Trimming pared 6 bases from V and 1 base from J, leaving 9 bases between. CDR3 length: 13 amino acids. The full variable domain, in which reference TRBV19 and TRBJ1-1 provide the parts outside the CDR3, is DGGITQSPKYLFRKEGQNVTLSCEQNLNHDAMYWYRQDPGQGLRLIYYSQIVNDFQKGDIAEGYSVSREKKESFPLTVTSAQKNPTAFYLCASSDRRNTEAFFGQGTRLTVV.

There are many counts of this clonotype. This chain uses TRBV5-4 with TRBJ2-1; weak D call: TRBD2 (6 bases). Germline CDR1 reads SGHNT; CDR2 reads YYREEE (reference sequence). V lost 4 bases to trimming and J lost 15 bases, with 17 bases between them. The CDR3 has 12 residues. CDR3 DNA sequence: TGTGCCAGCAGCCCGGTCCGGGACTCTCTGTTCTTC. Protein: CASSPVRDSLFF.

The sample holds a few counts of this clonotype. The chain has TRBV11-2 and TRBJ2-5, with 7 bases matching TRBD2. V shed 4 bases and J 7 bases; nucleotides not matched to a gene: 15. Germline-derived CDR1 and CDR2 are SGHAT and FQNNGV. The CDR3 is made up of 16 amino acids. The CDR3 sequence is CASSSGPSGPSGTQYF. In nucleotides, the CDR3 is TGTGCCAGCAGCTCCGGCCCTAGCGGTCCCTCAGGGACCCAGTACTTC.

This clonotype was seen repeatedly, ten times or more. The chain has TRBV28 and TRBJ1-5; D not certain. Looked up from germline, CDR1 is MDHEN and CDR2 is SYDVKM. V was cut by 3 bases and J by 1 base, with 4 bases left in between. The CDR3 covers 13 residues. CDR3 residues: CASSFQSNQPQHF. CDR3 sequence (DNA): TGTGCCAGCAGTTTTCAGAGCAATCAGCCCCAGCATTTT.

The rearrangement links TRBV19 to TRBJ1-1; TRBD1 is a possible D gene (5 bases). V lost 5 bases to trimming and J lost 10 bases, with 17 bases between them. Germline values: CDR1 LNHDA, CDR2 SQIVND (reference sequence). The CDR3 length is 13 residues. The CDR3 reads CASSSTGTGAAFF. The CDR3 region has the DNA TGTGCCAGTAGTTCCACAGGTACTGGAGCAGCTTTCTTT.

This chain uses TRBV20-1 with TRBJ2-5; 8 nucleotides align to TRBD2. V gave up 3 bases and J gave up 2 bases; unmatched junction bases: 23. Germline assignment: CDR1 DFQATT and CDR2 SNEGSKA (reference sequence). The CDR3 spans 20 residues. The CDR3 protein is CSASCLVGDERGMEQETQYF. CDR3 coding DNA: TGCAGTGCTAGCTGTTTGGTAGGAGATGAGCGGGGGATGGAACAAGAGACCCAGTACTTC.

As for this clonotype: A read error may be the cause here, since a much bigger clone is one base away. The chain uses TRBV28 and TRBJ1-5, with D hard to call. Trimming removed 5 bases from V and 11 bases from J, with 13 bases in between. Germline V gene data show CDR1 as MDHEN and CDR2 as SYDVKM. CDR3 size: 12 residues. The CDR3 spells CASSTGEQTQHF. CDR3 DNA sequence: TGTGCCAGCAGTACCGGTGAACAGACCCAGCATTTT.

This clonotype was seen more than once but under ten times. J is TRBJ2-7 and V is TRBV27; 10 bases are a match to TRBD1. The germline V gene encodes CDR1 MNHEY and CDR2 SMNVEV (reference sequence). CDR3 length: 14 amino acids. Germline trimming cut 6 bases from V and 5 bases from J; bases unmatched to any gene: 7. The CDR3 coding sequence is TGTGCCAGCAGCACCGGGACAGGGGTGAACGAGCAGTACTTC. Residues: CASSTGTGVNEQYF.

This clonotype came up many times. The V and J genes are TRBV20-1 and TRBJ2-5, with D possibly TRBD2 on 5 matching bases. The CDR3 loop spans 12 amino acids. Trimming took 6 bases from V and 4 from J, leaving 12 bases between them. In germline, CDR1 is DFQATT, CDR2 SNEGSKA (reference sequence). The CDR3 sequence: CSAPGIGETQYF. The CDR3 nucleotides read TGCAGTGCCCCCGGGATCGGAGAGACCCAGTACTTC.

In its sample, this clonotype was seen many times. The chain couples TRBV7-2 to TRBJ2-3; D not resolved. Trimming shortened V by 5 bases and J by 2 bases, and 8 bases separated the two germline ends. The CDR3 runs to 13 residues. Germline V gene sequence: CDR1 SGHTA, CDR2 FQGNSA. This CDR3 reads CASSPYNTDTQYF. CDR3 nucleotide sequence: TGTGCCAGCAGCCCGTACAACACAGATACGCAGTATTTT.

This clonotype was picked up many times. V gene TRBV3-1 combines with J gene TRBJ2-2; maybe TRBD1 (5 bases). Between the trimmed V and J ends, which lost 1 base and 11 bases, there was a span of 11 bases. The CDR3 is 13 residues long. Germline V gene lookup returns CDR1 LGHDT and CDR2 YNNKEL (reference sequence). The CDR3 is CASSQGRRGELFF. DNA of the CDR3: TGTGCCAGCAGCCAAGGGCGAAGGGGCGAGCTGTTTTTT.

This clonotype was recorded many times. This chain uses TRBV5-6 with TRBJ2-7; 11 bases map to TRBD2. Per germline, CDR1 SGHDT and CDR2 YYEEEE. This CDR3 region has 17 residues. J lost 2 bases, V lost 0 bases, and 7 bases had no gene match. For the CDR3, the DNA is TGTGCCAGCAGCTTGGAGGCTAGCGGGAGGTTTACCTACGAGCAGTACTTC. This codes for CASSLEASGRFTYEQYF.

The table lists this clonotype with a few counts. The V gene is TRBV5-6, the J gene TRBJ2-3; the D is unclear. Germline V lookup: CDR1 SGHDT, CDR2 YYEEEE. This CDR3 has 15 residues. V was shortened by 3 bases and J by 0 bases, with 11 bases between the two germline ends. The CDR3 region is CASSSPSASTDTQYF. The CDR3 bases are TGTGCCAGCAGCTCGCCGTCCGCGAGCACAGATACGCAGTATTTT.

As regards this clonotype: This may come from a read error, since a much larger clone is one base off. CDR3 nucleotides: TGTGCCAGCAGCCCGAAGGGAGTCACTAATGAAAAACTGTTTTTT. This sequence encodes CASSPKGVTNEKLFF. The chain couples TRBV12-3 or TRBV12-4 to TRBJ1-4; unclear D gene. The V gene lost 6 bases and the J gene lost 2 bases, with 13 bases spanning the gap. This CDR3 region has 15 residues.

This clonotype was detected ten times or more. This chain links TRBV24-1 with TRBJ1-5; D is perhaps TRBD1 (5 bases). Germline assignment: CDR1 KGHDR and CDR2 SFDVKD. Trimming pared 3 bases from V and 1 base from J, leaving 12 bases between. The CDR3 totals 16 residues. The CDR3 region is CATSDASWGSNQPQHF. The CDR3 DNA is TGTGCCACCAGTGATGCCTCGTGGGGGAGCAATCAGCCCCAGCATTTT.

This chain links TRBV5-1 with TRBJ2-5; 10 bases fit TRBD2. CDR1 is SGHRS and CDR2 is YFSETQ in the germline V gene. The CDR3 extends over 14 amino acids. Unmatched junction bases numbered 7, after V lost 7 bases and J lost 4 bases. CDR3 DNA sequence: TGCGCCAGCGGATTTAGCGGGAGGCGAGAGACCCAGTACTTC. Translated: CASGFSGRRETQYF.

This chain uses TRBV11-1 with TRBJ2-2; D is ambiguous. V lost 1 base, J lost 1 base, and 10 bases lay in between. The germline V gene encodes CDR1 SGHAT and CDR2 FQDESV (reference sequence). The length of the CDR3 is 16 residues. CDR3 sequence (DNA): TGTGCCAGCAGCTTAGAGGGTCTCGTGAACACCGGGGAGCTGTTTTTT. This sequence encodes CASSLEGLVNTGELFF.

This clonotype was seen repeatedly, ten times or more. The chain links TRBV3-1 to TRBJ1-1; tentative D call: TRBD1 (5 bases). CDR3 size: 14 residues. The germline V gene encodes CDR1 LGHDT and CDR2 YNNKEL (reference sequence). The germline V and J ends were trimmed by 5 bases and 2 bases, with 12 bases remaining between them. The CDR3 is CASSGLGANTEAFF. The CDR3 region has the DNA TGTGCCAGCAGCGGTCTTGGGGCCAACACTGAAGCTTTCTTT.